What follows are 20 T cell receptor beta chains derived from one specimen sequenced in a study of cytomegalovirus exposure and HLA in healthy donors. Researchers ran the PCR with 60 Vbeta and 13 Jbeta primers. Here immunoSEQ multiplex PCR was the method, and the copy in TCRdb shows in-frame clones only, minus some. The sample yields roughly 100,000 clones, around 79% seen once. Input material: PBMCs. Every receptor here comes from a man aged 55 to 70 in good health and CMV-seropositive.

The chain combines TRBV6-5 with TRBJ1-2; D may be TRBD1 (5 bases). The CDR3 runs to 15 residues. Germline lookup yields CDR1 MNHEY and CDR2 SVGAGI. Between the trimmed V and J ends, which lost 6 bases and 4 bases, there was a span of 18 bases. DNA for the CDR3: TGTGCCAGCAGCCACGATAAGACAGCTCCCTATGGCTACACCTTC. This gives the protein CASSHDKTAPYGYTF.

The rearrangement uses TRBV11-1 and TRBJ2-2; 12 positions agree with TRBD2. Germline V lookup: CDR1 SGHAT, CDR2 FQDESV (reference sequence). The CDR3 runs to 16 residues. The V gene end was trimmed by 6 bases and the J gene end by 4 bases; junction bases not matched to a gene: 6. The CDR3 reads CASSHRLAGATGELFF. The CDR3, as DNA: TGTGCCAGCAGTCATAGACTAGCGGGGGCCACCGGGGAGCTGTTTTTT. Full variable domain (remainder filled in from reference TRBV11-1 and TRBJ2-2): EAEVAQSPRYKITEKSQAVAFWCDPISGHATLYWYRQILGQGPELLVQFQDESVVDDSQLPKDRFSAERLKGVDSTLKIQPAELGDSAMYLCASSHRLAGATGELFFGEGSRLTVL.

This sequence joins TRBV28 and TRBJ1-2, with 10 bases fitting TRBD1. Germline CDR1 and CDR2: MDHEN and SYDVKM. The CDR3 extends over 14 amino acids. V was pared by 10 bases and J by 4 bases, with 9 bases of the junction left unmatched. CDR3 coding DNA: TGTGCCACACTCCGGGACAGGGGAGGCTATGGCTACACCTTC. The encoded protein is CATLRDRGGYGYTF.

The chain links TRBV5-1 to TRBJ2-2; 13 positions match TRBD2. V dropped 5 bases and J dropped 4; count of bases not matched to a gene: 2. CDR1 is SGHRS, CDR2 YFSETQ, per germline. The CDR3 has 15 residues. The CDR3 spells CASRRTSGGTGELFF. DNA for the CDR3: TGCGCCAGCAGGCGGACTAGCGGGGGCACCGGGGAGCTGTTTTTT.

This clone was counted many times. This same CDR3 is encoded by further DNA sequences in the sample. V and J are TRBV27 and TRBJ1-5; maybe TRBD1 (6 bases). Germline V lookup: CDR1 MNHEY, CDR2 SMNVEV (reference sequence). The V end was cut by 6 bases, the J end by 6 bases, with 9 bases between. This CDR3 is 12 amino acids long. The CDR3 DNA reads TGTGCCAGCAGGCAAGGGGGTCAGCCCCAGCATTTT. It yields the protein CASRQGGQPQHF.

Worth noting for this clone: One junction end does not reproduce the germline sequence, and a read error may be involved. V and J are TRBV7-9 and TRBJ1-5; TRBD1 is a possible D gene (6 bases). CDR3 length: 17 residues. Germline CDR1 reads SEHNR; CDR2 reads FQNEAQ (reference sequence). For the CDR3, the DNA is TGTTCCAGCAGCCCCTCAACCCTGGACAGTAACTATCAGCCCCAGCATTTT. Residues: CSSSPSTLDSNYQPQHF.

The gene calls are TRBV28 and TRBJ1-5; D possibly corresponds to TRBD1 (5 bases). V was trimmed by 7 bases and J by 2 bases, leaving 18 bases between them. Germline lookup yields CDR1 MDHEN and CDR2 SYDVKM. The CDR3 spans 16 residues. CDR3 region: CASTTRRGNGNQPQHF. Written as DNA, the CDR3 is TGTGCCAGCACCACCCGTCGGGGGAATGGCAATCAGCCCCAGCATTTT. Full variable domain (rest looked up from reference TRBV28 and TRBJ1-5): DVKVTQSSRYLVKRTGEKVFLECVQDMDHENMFWYRQDPGLGLRLIYFSYDVKMKEKGDIPEGYSVSREKKERFSLILESASTNQTSMYLCASTTRRGNGNQPQHFGDGTRLSIL.

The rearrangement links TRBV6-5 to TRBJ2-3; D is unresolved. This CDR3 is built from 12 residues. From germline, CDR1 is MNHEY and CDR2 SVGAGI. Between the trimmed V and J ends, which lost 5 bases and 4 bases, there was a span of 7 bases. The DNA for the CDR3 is TGTGCCAGCAGTCCAAATGCAGATACGCAGTATTTT. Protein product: CASSPNADTQYF.

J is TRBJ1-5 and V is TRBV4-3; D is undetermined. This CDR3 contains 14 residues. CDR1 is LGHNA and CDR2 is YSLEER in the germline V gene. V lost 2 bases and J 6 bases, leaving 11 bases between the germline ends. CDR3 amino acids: CASSQSTGIQPQHF. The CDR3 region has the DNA TGCGCCAGCAGCCAATCGACCGGGATTCAGCCCCAGCATTTT.

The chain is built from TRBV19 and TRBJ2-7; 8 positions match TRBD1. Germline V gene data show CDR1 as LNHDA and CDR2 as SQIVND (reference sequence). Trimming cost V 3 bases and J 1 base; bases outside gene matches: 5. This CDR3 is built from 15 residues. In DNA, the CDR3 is TGTGCCAGTAGTATCGTCACAGGGGGGTCCTACGAGCAGTACTTC. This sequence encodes CASSIVTGGSYEQYF.

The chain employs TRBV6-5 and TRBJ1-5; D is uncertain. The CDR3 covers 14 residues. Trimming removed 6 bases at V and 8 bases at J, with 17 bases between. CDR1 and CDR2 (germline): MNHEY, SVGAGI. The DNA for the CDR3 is TGTGCCAGCAGCGCAGCCGGGAGATCCAAGCCCCAGCATTTT. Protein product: CASSAAGRSKPQHF.

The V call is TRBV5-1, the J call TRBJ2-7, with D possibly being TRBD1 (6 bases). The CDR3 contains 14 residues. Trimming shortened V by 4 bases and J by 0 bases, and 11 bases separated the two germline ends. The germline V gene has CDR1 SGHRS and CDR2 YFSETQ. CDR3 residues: CASSQGQLSYEQYF. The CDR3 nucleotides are TGCGCCAGCAGCCAAGGACAGCTCTCCTACGAGCAGTACTTC.

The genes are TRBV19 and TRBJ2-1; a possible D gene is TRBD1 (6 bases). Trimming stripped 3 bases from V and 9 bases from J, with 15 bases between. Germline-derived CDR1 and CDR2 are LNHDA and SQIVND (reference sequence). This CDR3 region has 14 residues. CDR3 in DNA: TGTGCCAGTAGTATGAGGGGTGGGACAATTGAGCAGTTCTTC. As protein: CASSMRGGTIEQFF.

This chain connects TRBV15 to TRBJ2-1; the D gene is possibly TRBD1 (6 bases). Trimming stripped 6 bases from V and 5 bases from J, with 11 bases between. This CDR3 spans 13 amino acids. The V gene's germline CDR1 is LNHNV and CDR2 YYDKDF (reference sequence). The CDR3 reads CATSSDSNNEQFF. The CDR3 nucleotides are TGTGCCACCAGTTCGGACAGCAACAATGAGCAGTTCTTC.

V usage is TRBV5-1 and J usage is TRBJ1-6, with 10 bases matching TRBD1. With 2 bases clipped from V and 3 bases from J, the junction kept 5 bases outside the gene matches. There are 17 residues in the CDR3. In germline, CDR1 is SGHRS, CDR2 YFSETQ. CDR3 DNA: TGCGCCAGCAGCTTAAACCGGGACAGGGGCTATAATTCACCCCTCCACTTT. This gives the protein CASSLNRDRGYNSPLHF.

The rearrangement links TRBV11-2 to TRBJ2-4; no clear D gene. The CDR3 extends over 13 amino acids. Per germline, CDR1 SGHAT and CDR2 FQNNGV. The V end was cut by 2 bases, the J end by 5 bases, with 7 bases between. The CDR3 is CASSLSLENIQYF. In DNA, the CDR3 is TGTGCCAGCAGCTTAAGTCTAGAAAACATTCAGTACTTC.

The CDR3: CAWSAIHHSNQPQHF. DNA of the CDR3: TGTGCCTGGAGTGCCATACACCATAGCAATCAGCCCCAGCATTTT. The chain is built from TRBV30 and TRBJ1-5, with unresolved D. Germline values: CDR1 GTSNPN, CDR2 SVGIG (reference sequence). V was cut by 1 base and J by 0 bases, with 10 bases left in between. The CDR3 loop spans 15 amino acids.

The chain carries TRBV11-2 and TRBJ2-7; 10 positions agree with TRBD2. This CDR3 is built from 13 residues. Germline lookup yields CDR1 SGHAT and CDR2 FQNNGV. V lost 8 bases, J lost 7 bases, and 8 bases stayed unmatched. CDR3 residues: CASVLAGTREQYF. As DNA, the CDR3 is TGTGCCAGCGTACTAGCGGGAACGCGGGAGCAGTACTTC.

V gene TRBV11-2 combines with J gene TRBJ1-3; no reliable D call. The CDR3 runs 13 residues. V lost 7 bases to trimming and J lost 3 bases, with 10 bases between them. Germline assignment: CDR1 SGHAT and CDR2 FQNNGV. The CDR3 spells CASKLPGGNTIYF. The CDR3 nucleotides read TGTGCCAGCAAATTGCCGGGTGGAAACACCATATATTTT.

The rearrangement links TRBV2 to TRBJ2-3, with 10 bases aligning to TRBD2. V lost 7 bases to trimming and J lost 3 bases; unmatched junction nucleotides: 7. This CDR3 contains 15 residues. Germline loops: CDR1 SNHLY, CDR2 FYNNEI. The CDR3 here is CASKLAGASTDTQYF. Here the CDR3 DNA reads TGTGCCAGCAAGCTAGCGGGGGCCTCGACAGATACGCAGTATTTT.